This T cell receptor beta chain was sequenced during a study of T cell responses to AZD1222 COVID-19 vaccine. In the case of this clone: Its antigen is undetermined.

General observations from the study: Seropositive status at baseline applied to only 5 to 7 AZD1222 recipients.

TCRdb keeps only in-frame clones here, not all; method: immunoSEQ multiplex PCR. The table has under 200,000 clones, approximately 87% seen once. Trimming cost V 6 bases and J 4 bases; bases outside gene matches: 8. Germline assignment: CDR1 LNHDA and CDR2 SQIVND (reference sequence). This CDR3 has 15 residues. The sequencing here drew on peripheral blood, taken on day 0 of MenACWY control vaccination. The chain employs TRBV19 and TRBJ2-2; TRBD1 aligns across 7 bases. The source of this sequence is an adult in good health. CDR3 protein: CASSLLQGFTGELFF. In DNA form, the CDR3 reads TGTGCCAGTAGCTTACTACAGGGGTTCACCGGGGAGCTGTTTTTT.